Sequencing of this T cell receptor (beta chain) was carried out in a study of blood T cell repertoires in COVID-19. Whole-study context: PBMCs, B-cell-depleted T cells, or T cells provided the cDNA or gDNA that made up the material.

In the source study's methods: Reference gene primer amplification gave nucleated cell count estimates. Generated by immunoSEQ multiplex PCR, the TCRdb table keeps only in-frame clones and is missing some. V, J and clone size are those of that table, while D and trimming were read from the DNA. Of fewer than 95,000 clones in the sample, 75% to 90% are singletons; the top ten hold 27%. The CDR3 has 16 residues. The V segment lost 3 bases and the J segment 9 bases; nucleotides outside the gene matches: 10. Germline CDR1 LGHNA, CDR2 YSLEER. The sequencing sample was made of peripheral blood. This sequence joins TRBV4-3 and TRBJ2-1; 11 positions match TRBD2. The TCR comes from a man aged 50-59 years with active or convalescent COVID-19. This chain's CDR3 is CASSQDSGGAWGEQFF. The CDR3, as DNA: TGCGCCAGCAGCCAGGATAGCGGGGGGGCCTGGGGTGAGCAGTTCTTC.